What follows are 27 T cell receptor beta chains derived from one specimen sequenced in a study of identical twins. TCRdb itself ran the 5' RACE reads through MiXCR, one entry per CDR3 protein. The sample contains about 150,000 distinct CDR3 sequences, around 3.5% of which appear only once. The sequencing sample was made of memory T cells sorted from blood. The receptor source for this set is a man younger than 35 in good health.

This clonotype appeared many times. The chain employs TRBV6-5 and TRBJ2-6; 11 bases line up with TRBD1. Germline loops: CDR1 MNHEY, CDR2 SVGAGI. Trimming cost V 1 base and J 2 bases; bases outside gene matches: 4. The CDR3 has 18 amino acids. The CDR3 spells CASSYLGQGVAGANVLTF. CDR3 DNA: TGTGCCAGCAGTTACTTGGGACAGGGGGTTGCTGGGGCCAACGTCCTGACTTTC.

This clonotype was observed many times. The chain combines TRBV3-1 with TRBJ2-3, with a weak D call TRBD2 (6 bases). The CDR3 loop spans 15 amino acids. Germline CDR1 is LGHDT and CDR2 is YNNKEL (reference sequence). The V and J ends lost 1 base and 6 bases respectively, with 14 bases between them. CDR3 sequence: CASSQGRGTWDTQYF. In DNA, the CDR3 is TGTGCCAGCAGCCAAGGACGCGGGACCTGGGATACGCAGTATTTT.

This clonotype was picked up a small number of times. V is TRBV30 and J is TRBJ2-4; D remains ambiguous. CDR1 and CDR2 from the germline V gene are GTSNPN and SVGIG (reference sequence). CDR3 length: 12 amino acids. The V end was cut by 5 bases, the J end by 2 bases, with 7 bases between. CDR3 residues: CAWGLSKNIQYF. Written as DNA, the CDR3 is TGTGCCTGGGGTCTTTCCAAAAACATTCAGTACTTC.

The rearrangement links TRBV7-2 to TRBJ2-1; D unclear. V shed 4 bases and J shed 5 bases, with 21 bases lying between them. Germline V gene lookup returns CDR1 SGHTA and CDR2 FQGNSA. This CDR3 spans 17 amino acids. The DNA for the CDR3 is TGTGCCAGCAGCTCCCCCGTTTTCTTGGCGGCCGACAATGAGCAGTTCTTC. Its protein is CASSSPVFLAADNEQFF. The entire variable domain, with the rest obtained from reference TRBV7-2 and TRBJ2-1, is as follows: GAGVSQSPSNKVTEKGKDVELRCDPISGHTALYWYRQSLGQGLEFLIYFQGNSAPDKSGLPSDRFSAERTGGSVSTLTIQRTQQEDSAVYLCASSSPVFLAADNEQFFGPGTRLTVL.

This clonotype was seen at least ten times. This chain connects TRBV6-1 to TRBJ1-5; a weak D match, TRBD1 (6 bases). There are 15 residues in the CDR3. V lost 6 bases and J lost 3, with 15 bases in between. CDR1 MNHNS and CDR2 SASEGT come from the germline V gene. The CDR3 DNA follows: TGTGCCAGCAGCCTCTCCCACAGGGCCAATCAGCCCCAGCATTTT. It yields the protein CASSLSHRANQPQHF.

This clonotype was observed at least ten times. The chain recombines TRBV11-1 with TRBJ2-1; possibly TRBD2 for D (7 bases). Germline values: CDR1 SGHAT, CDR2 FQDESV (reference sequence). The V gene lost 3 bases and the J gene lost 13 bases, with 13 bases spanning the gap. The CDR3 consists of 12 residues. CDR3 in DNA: TGTGCCAGCAGCTTGGGGGCGGGAGATCAGTTCTTC. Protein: CASSLGAGDQFF.

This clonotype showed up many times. CDR3 in DNA: TGCAGTGCTAGAGATCAAAAGGGGTTAGCGGGAGGGTCCCTCCTAGCCAAAAACATTCAGTACTTC. Protein sequence: CSARDQKGLAGGSLLAKNIQYF. The V gene is TRBV20-1, the J gene TRBJ2-4, with 11 nucleotides matching TRBD2. V lost 0 bases and J lost 0; bases outside the gene matches: 19. Germline V gene lookup returns CDR1 DFQATT and CDR2 SNEGSKA (reference sequence). This CDR3 has 22 amino acids.

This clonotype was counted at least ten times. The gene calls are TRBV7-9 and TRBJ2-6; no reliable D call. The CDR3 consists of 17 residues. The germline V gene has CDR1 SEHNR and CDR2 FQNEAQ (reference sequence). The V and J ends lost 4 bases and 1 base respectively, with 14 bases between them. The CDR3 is CASSWPLAISGANVLTF. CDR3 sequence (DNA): TGTGCCAGCAGCTGGCCTCTGGCGATTTCTGGGGCCAACGTCCTGACTTTC.

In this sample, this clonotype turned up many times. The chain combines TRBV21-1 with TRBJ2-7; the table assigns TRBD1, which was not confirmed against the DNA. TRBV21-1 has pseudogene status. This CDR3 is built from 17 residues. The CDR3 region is CASSKVGNRGYRNEQYV. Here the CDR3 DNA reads TGTGCCAGCAGCAAAGTAGGCAACAGGGGCTACAGGAACGAGCAGTACGTC.

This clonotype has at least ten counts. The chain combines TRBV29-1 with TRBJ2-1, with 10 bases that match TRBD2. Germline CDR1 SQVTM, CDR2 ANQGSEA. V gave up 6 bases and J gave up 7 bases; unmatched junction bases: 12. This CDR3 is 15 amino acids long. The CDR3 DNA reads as TGCAGCGTCTCTGAACTAGCGGGAACTAGGAATGAGCAGTTCTTC. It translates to CSVSELAGTRNEQFF.

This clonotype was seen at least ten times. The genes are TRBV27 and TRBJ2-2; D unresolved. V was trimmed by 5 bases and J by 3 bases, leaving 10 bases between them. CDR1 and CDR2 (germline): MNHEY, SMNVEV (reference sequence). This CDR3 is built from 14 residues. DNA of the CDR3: TGTGCCAGCAGTATTGGAATGTACACCGGGGAGCTGTTTTTT. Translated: CASSIGMYTGELFF.

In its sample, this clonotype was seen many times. The DNA of the CDR3 is TGTGCCAGCAGGACGACTAGCGGGAGTGCGGAGACCCAGTACTTC. This translates into CASRTTSGSAETQYF. J is TRBJ2-5 and V is TRBV6-1, with 12 positions matching TRBD2. CDR1 MNHNS and CDR2 SASEGT come from the germline V gene. Losses at the gene ends were 6 bases for V and 5 bases for J; bases not matched to a gene: 7. CDR3 length: 15 residues.

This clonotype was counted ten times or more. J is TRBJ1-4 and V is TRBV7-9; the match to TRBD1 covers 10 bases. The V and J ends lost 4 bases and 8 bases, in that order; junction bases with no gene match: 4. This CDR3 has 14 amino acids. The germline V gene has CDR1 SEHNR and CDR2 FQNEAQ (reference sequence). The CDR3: CASSSGQGLEKLFF. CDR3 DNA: TGTGCCAGCAGCTCGGGACAGGGGTTGGAAAAACTGTTTTTT.

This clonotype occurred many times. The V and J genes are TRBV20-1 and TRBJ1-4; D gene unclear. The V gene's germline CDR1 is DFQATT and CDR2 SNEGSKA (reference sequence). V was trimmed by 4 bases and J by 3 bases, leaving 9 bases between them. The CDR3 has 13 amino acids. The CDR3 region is CSAKLGPNEKLFF. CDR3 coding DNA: TGCAGTGCTAAATTGGGTCCTAATGAAAAACTGTTTTTT.

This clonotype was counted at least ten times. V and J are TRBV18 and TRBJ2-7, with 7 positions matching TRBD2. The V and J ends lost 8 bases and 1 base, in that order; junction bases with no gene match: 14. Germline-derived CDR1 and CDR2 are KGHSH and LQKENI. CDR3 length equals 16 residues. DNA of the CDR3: TGTGCCAGCGCACTGGGGGGAGGCGGGAGATCCTACGAGCAGTACGTC. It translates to CASALGGGGRSYEQYV.

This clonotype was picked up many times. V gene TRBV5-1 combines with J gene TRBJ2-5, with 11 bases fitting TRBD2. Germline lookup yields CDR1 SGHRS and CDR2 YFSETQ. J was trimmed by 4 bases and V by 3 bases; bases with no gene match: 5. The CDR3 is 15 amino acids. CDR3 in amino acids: CASSSATSGTETQYF. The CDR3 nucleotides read TGCGCCAGCAGCTCGGCGACTAGCGGGACAGAGACCCAGTACTTC.

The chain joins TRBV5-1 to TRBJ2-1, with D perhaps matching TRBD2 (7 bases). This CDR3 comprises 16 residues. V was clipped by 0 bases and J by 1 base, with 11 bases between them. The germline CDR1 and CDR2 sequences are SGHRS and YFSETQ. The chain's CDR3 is CASSLGGGASYNEQFF. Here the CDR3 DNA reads TGCGCCAGCAGCTTGGGAGGGGGGGCGTCCTACAATGAGCAGTTCTTC. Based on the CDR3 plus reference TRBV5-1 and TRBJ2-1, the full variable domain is KAGVTQTPRYLIKTRGQQVTLSCSPISGHRSVSWYQQTPGQGLQFLFEYFSETQRNKGNFPGRFSGRQFSNSRSEMNVSTLELGDSALYLCASSLGGGASYNEQFFGPGTRLTVL.

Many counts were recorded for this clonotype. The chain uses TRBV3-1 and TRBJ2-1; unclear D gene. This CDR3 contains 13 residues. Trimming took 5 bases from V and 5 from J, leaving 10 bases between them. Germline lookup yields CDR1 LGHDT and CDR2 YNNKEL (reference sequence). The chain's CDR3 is CASSTVTDNEQFF. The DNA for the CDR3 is TGTGCCAGCAGCACCGTAACAGACAATGAGCAGTTCTTC.

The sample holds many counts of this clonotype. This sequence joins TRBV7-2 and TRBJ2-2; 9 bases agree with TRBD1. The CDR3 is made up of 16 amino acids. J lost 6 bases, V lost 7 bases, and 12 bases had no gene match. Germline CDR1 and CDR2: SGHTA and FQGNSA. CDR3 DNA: TGTGCCAGCACCACAAGGGGACAGGGAATTTCCGGGGAGCTGTTTTTT. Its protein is CASTTRGQGISGELFF.

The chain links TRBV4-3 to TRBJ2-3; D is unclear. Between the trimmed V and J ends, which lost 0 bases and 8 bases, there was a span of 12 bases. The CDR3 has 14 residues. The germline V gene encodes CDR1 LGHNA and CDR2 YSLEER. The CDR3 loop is CASSQDSALGTQYF. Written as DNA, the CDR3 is TGCGCCAGCAGCCAAGATTCGGCCCTCGGTACGCAGTATTTT.

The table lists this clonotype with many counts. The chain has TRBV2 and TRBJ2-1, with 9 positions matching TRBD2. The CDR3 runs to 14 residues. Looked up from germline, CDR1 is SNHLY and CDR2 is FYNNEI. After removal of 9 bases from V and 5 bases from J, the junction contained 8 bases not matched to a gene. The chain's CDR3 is CARDTSGSHNEQFF. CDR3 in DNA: TGTGCCAGAGATACTAGCGGGTCCCACAATGAGCAGTTCTTC.

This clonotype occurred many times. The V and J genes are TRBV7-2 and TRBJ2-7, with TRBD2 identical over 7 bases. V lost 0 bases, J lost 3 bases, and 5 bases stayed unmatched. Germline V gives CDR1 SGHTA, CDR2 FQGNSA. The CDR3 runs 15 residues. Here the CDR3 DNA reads TGTGCCAGCAGCTTAGCTGGGCGGGGGTACTACGAGCAGTACTTC. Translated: CASSLAGRGYYEQYF. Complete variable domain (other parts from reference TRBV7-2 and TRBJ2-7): GAGVSQSPSNKVTEKGKDVELRCDPISGHTALYWYRQSLGQGLEFLIYFQGNSAPDKSGLPSDRFSAERTGGSVSTLTIQRTQQEDSAVYLCASSLAGRGYYEQYFGPGTRLTVT.

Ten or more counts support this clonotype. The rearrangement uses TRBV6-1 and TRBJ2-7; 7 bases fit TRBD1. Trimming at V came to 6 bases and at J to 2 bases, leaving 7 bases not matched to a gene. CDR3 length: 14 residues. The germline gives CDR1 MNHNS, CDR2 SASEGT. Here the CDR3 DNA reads TGTGCCAGCAGCGCGGACAGGAGAGCCTACGAGCAGTACTTC. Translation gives CASSADRRAYEQYF.

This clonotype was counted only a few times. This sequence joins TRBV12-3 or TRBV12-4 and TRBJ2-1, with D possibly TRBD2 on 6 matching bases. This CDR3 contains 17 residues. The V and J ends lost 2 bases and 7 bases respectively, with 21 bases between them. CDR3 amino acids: CASSLPPTGAMGNEQFF. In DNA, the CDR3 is TGTGCCAGCAGTTTACCCCCTACGGGAGCAATGGGGAATGAGCAGTTCTTC.

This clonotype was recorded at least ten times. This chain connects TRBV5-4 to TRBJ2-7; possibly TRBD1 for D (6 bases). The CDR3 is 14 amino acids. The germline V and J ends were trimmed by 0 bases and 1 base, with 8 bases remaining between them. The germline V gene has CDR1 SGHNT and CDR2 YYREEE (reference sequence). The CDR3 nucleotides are TGTGCCAGCAGCTTGGAGGGGGTTTCCTACGAGCAGTACGTC. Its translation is CASSLEGVSYEQYV.

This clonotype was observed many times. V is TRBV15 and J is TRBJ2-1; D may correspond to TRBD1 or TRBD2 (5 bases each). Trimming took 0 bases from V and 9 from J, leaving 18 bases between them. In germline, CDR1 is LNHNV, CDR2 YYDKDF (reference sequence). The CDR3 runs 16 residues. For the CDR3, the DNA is TGTGCCACCAGCAGAGATTTAGGGTCTAGGGACGGTGAGCAGTTCTTC. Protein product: CATSRDLGSRDGEQFF.

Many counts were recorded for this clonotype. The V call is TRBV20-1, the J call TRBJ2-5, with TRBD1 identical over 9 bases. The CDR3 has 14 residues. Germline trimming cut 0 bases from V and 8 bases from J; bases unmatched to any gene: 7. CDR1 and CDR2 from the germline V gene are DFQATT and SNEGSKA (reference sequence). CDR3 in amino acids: CSARDRDRVITQYF. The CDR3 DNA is TGCAGTGCTAGAGACCGGGACAGGGTTATTACCCAGTACTTC.